The 21 T cell receptor beta chains below come from one sample, sequenced in a study of blood T cell repertoires in COVID-19. The protocol was immunoSEQ multiplex PCR, while the TCRdb copy is restricted to in-frame clones and leaves out a portion. The table has about 100,000 clones, roughly 87% seen once. Sequenced input: peripheral blood. These receptors were taken from a man aged 25-45 years in a cohort sampled during active COVID-19.

The chain joins TRBV5-8 to TRBJ1-6; 8 positions match TRBD1. CDR1 and CDR2 from the germline V gene are SGHTS and YDEGEE. After removal of 4 bases from V and 4 bases from J, the junction contained 4 bases not matched to a gene. CDR3 length: 15 residues. This chain's CDR3 is CASSPGTGYNSPLHF. As DNA, the CDR3 is TGTGCCAGCAGCCCCGGGACAGGATATAATTCACCCCTCCACTTT.

The rearrangement joins TRBV18 to TRBJ1-2; weak D call: TRBD1 (6 bases). Germline values: CDR1 KGHSH, CDR2 LQKENI. The ends were cut back, 3 bases at V and 2 bases at J, with 13 bases in the middle. The CDR3 totals 15 residues. This CDR3 is CASSPRDIGNYGYTF. The DNA of the CDR3 is TGTGCCAGCTCACCCCGGGACATCGGAAACTATGGCTACACCTTC.

Comments on this clone: The limits of the CDR3 on the DNA are not certain, so only TCRdb's listed CDR3 is given. The chain couples TRBV12-3 or TRBV12-4 to TRBJ2-5; the D call of TRBD2 is as the table states it, not checked on the DNA. Termini included, the CDR3 measures 12 amino acids. The CDR3 loop is CASSFGAGTRYF.

V usage is TRBV7-2 and J usage is TRBJ2-7; TRBD1 matches 10 bases. CDR1 SGHTA and CDR2 FQGNSA come from the germline V gene. This CDR3 spans 15 amino acids. Unmatched junction bases numbered 2, after V lost 1 base and J lost 2 bases. In DNA form, the CDR3 reads TGTGCCAGCAGCTTAGACGGGACAGGGGCCTACGAGCAGTACTTC. This codes for CASSLDGTGAYEQYF.

The chain has TRBV7-3 and TRBJ2-1; possible D gene TRBD1, 5 bases. With 3 bases removed from V and 1 base from J, the gap between germline ends came to 10 bases. Germline assignment: CDR1 SGHTA and CDR2 FQGTGA. CDR3 length: 15 amino acids. The DNA of the CDR3 is TGTGCCAGCAGCTTCCAGGGTGGATCCTACAATGAGCAGTTCTTC. This codes for CASSFQGGSYNEQFF.

The chain is built from TRBV9 and TRBJ2-2, with a weak D call TRBD1 (5 bases). CDR1 is SGDLS and CDR2 is YYNGEE in the germline V gene. V was cut by 8 bases and J by 5 bases, with 13 bases left in between. The CDR3 contains 13 residues. The CDR3 protein is CASQAGATGELFF. CDR3 bases: TGTGCCAGTCAAGCTGGGGCGACCGGGGAGCTGTTTTTT.

The rearrangement joins TRBV6-5 to TRBJ2-2, with TRBD2 matching over 8 bases. Germline-derived CDR1 and CDR2 are MNHEY and SVGAGI. Trimming took 6 bases from V and 1 from J; bases not matched to a gene: 4. This CDR3 contains 15 residues. The CDR3 region has the DNA TGTGCCAGCAGCGCGGGGGGTGTGAACACCGGGGAGCTGTTTTTT. Protein product: CASSAGGVNTGELFF.

The rearrangement joins TRBV5-1 to TRBJ2-2; 7 nucleotides match TRBD2. V lost 2 bases to trimming and J lost 5 bases; unmatched junction nucleotides: 9. CDR1 and CDR2 (germline): SGHRS, YFSETQ. The CDR3 consists of 16 residues. The chain's CDR3 is CASSFIRGDGTGELFF. CDR3 DNA: TGCGCCAGCAGCTTTATCCGGGGGGATGGGACCGGGGAGCTGTTTTTT.

This sequence joins TRBV7-8 and TRBJ2-1; 9 bases fit TRBD1. Germline assignment: CDR1 SGHVS and CDR2 FQNEAQ. The ends lost 5 bases at V and 7 bases at J; junction bases unmatched: 6. CDR3 length equals 14 residues. In DNA, the CDR3 is TGTGCCAGCAGCCCACAGACAGGGGGGAATGAGCAGTTCTTC. As protein: CASSPQTGGNEQFF.

Notes on this clone: The sample carries other DNA sequences with the same CDR3. The chain has TRBV3-1 (or the pseudogene TRBV3-2) and TRBJ2-2; TRBD2 is a possible D gene (5 bases). This CDR3 contains 14 residues. Per the germline V gene, CDR1 is LGHDT and CDR2 is YNNKEL (reference sequence). V was shortened by 1 base and J by 5 bases, with 8 bases between the two germline ends. This CDR3 reads CASSQGAGTGELFF. The DNA of the CDR3 is TGTGCCAGCAGCCAAGGGGCGGGTACCGGGGAGCTGTTTTTT.

The V gene is TRBV9, the J gene TRBJ2-7, with D tentatively TRBD2 (5 bases). This CDR3 comprises 15 residues. V was pared by 0 bases and J by 0 bases, with 10 bases between. Germline V lookup: CDR1 SGDLS, CDR2 YYNGEE. The CDR3 region is CASSVGSGSSYEQYF. The CDR3 DNA reads TGTGCCAGCAGCGTAGGGTCTGGGAGCTCCTACGAGCAGTACTTC. Variable domain in full (rest from reference TRBV9 and TRBJ2-7): DSGVTQTPKHLITATGQRVTLRCSPRSGDLSVYWYQQSLDQGLQFLIQYYNGEERAKGNILERFSAQQFPDLHSELNLSSLELGDSALYFCASSVGSGSSYEQYFGPGTRLTVT.

The genes are TRBV18 and TRBJ2-4; maybe TRBD1 (6 bases). CDR1 is KGHSH and CDR2 is LQKENI in the germline V gene. The CDR3 has 16 residues. With 3 bases removed from V and 9 bases from J, the gap between germline ends came to 21 bases. The CDR3 protein is CASSPPSGTLRGIQYF. The DNA of the CDR3 is TGTGCCAGCTCACCGCCTTCCGGGACACTAAGGGGCATTCAGTACTTC.

The chain uses TRBV2 and TRBJ1-5, with 7 positions matching TRBD1. There are 16 residues in the CDR3. After removal of 4 bases from V and 4 bases from J, the junction contained 10 bases not matched to a gene. Germline V CDR1 and CDR2: SNHLY, FYNNEI. The CDR3 nucleotides read TGTGCCAGCAGTGCCGACAGGGAGGCCCTAAATCAGCCCCAGCATTTT. Translating gives CASSADREALNQPQHF.

The chain combines TRBV10-3 with TRBJ2-7, with D possibly TRBD1 on 5 matching bases. This CDR3 comprises 14 residues. Germline lookup yields CDR1 ENHRY and CDR2 SYGVKD. V lost 3 bases and J 0 bases, leaving 9 bases between the germline ends. CDR3 amino acids: CAISEQDHSYEQYF. The DNA for the CDR3 is TGTGCCATCAGTGAACAGGACCACTCCTACGAGCAGTACTTC.

This chain connects TRBV10-3 to TRBJ2-3; 13 bases line up with TRBD2. The V segment lost 7 bases and the J segment 8 bases; nucleotides outside the gene matches: 12. The CDR3 is 16 amino acids. CDR1 and CDR2 (germline): ENHRY, SYGVKD. The CDR3 bases are TGTGCCATCACGGGGGACGGACTAGCGGGGGCTGGTACGCAGTATTTT. Its translation: CAITGDGLAGAGTQYF.

This sequence joins TRBV18 and TRBJ2-7, with D uncertain. Trimming took off 2 bases at V and 1 base at J, with 9 bases between the two ends. CDR1 and CDR2 (germline): KGHSH, LQKENI. The CDR3 spans 14 residues. The DNA of the CDR3 is TGTGCCAGCTCACCATCCACAGTATCCTACGAGCAGTACTTC. This sequence encodes CASSPSTVSYEQYF.

The rearrangement links TRBV7-2 to TRBJ1-1, with a possible D match to TRBD1 (5 bases). Germline V CDR1 and CDR2: SGHTA, FQGNSA. CDR3 length: 14 residues. Trimming left V 4 bases short and J 7 bases short, with 16 bases between. CDR3 DNA: TGTGCCAGCAGCTCAAGCAGGGCATCGAATGAAGCTTTCTTT. Translation: CASSSSRASNEAFF.

This clone appeared a few times. The sample carries other DNA sequences with the same CDR3. V gene TRBV7-9 combines with J gene TRBJ1-4, with TRBD1 identical over 8 bases. The CDR3 is 14 residues long. V was pared by 4 bases and J by 6 bases, with 4 bases of the junction left unmatched. Looked up from germline, CDR1 is SEHNR and CDR2 is FQNEAQ (reference sequence). CDR3 loop: CASSSTGGDEKLFF. The CDR3, as DNA: TGTGCCAGCAGCTCCACAGGGGGGGATGAAAAACTGTTTTTT.

This clone was observed a single time. The CDR3 nucleotides are TGCGCCAGCAGCTTGGAGCCGTACGAGCAGTACTTC. Its protein is CASSLEPYEQYF. The gene calls are TRBV5-1 and TRBJ2-7; D unclear. The CDR3 covers 12 residues. Germline values: CDR1 SGHRS, CDR2 YFSETQ. Trimming cost V 0 bases and J 4 bases, with 5 bases left between them.

The chain's CDR3 is CASSSFRGGARGYTF. The CDR3 DNA reads as TGTGCCAGCAGCTCCTTCCGGGGGGGAGCGCGCGGCTACACCTTC. This rearrangement joins TRBV7-2 to TRBJ1-2; tentative D call: TRBD1 (5 bases). Germline CDR1 is SGHTA and CDR2 is FQGNSA. The CDR3 is 15 amino acids. Trimming stripped 4 bases from V and 8 bases from J, with 20 bases between. The full variable domain, in which reference TRBV7-2 and TRBJ1-2 provide the parts outside the CDR3, is GAGVSQSPSNKVTEKGKDVELRCDPISGHTALYWYRQSLGQGLEFLIYFQGNSAPDKSGLPSDRFSAERTGGSVSTLTIQRTQQEDSAVYLCASSSFRGGARGYTFGSGTRLTVV.

This clone was seen just once. The genes are TRBV19 and TRBJ2-7; weak D call: TRBD1 (6 bases). The length of the CDR3 is 14 residues. The V end was cut by 5 bases, the J end by 7 bases, with 18 bases between. In germline, CDR1 is LNHDA, CDR2 SQIVND (reference sequence). The CDR3 loop is CASSSQGFTGEQYF. CDR3 coding DNA: TGTGCCAGTAGTTCCCAGGGGTTCACGGGAGAGCAGTACTTC.